The entry that follows covers one TCR beta chain sequence. Its cognate antigen is unknown. RNA transcripts yielded amplified TCR beta CDR3 regions. The HTBI primer set was used in a first-round RT-PCR of the TCR CDR3. TCRdb re-called the multiplex PCR reads with MiXCR, one entry per CDR3 protein. Of almost 500,000 distinct CDR3 sequences listed, 20% to 25% were seen once; the top ten hold around 47%. These data are taken from a study of T cells in Graves' hyperthyroidism and ophthalmopathy. Study-wide points: Blood samples included most of the expanded thyroid clonotypes exceeding 0.001. The model anticipated ophthalmopathy a median about six months pre-onset.

Uncontrolled infection, other autoimmune disease, pregnancy or lactation excluded patients. Diagnosis relied on clinical symptoms, serum thyroxine and TRAb, thyroid ultrasound and orbital computed tomography. This receptor was obtained from a woman between 65 and 79 years old with Graves' ophthalmopathy. The sample was blood.

CDR3 in amino acids: CASSPGVGNHGYTF. CDR3 coding DNA: TGTGCCAGCAGCCCAGGGGTGGGGAACCATGGCTACACCTTC. The gene calls are TRBV7-2 and TRBJ1-2, with D maybe TRBD1 (6 bases). Germline V gene data show CDR1 as SGHTA and CDR2 as FQGNSA. V was pared by 5 bases and J by 6 bases, with 16 bases between. CDR3 length equals 14 residues.